The present T cell receptor beta chain was sequenced within a study of OX40 agonist ivuxolimab in advanced cancers. Study background: Three dose-escalation patients had partial responses: one with hepatocellular carcinoma and two with cutaneous melanoma. Findings of the study overall: On average, a greater number of expanded clones characterised CD8+ T cells relative to CD4+. Both blood CD4+ and CD8+ T cells showed clonal growth by week 6 at 0.1 to 3.0 mg/kg.

Profiling relied on immunoSEQ multiplex PCR, and the TCRdb table lists in-frame clones only, not all of them. The repertoire includes around 60,000 clones, about nine tenths of them detected once, and about 25% sits in the top ten. Baseline was the first blood sampling point, followed by cycle 4 day 1 and cycle 7 day 1. Germline-derived CDR1 and CDR2 are SNHLY and FYNNEI. V was pared by 4 bases and J by 4 bases, with 5 bases of the junction left unmatched. The CDR3 totals 15 residues. As for this clone: As yet, its antigen is unknown.

The clonotype was recovered from an adult with an advanced solid tumor such as melanoma, head and neck, liver or kidney cancer. The starting material was CD4+ or CD8+ T cells sorted from blood, obtained in a trial of the OX40 agonist ivuxolimab. V and J are TRBV2 and TRBJ2-1; 9 nucleotides agree with TRBD2. The CDR3 here is CASSVLAGPYNEQFF. The CDR3 DNA is TGTGCCAGCAGTGTCCTAGCGGGACCTTACAATGAGCAGTTCTTC.